This T cell receptor (beta chain) emerged from a study of T cell responses to AZD1222 COVID-19 vaccine. Study as a whole: Second doses were pooled across both intervals (about 4 or about 12 weeks). General study points: The repertoires were collected only after the peak T cell response. Just a handful of AZD1222 recipients tested seropositive at baseline. Females outnumbered males among donors, who were mostly white British; clonal diversity was possibly underestimated.

Worth noting for this clone: Its antigen is undetermined.

The data were produced by immunoSEQ multiplex PCR, yet TCRdb's version contains in-frame clones alone and is incomplete. The table lists approximately 110,000 clones, 80% to 95% of them singletons. This TCR came from an adult in good health. The sample in question was peripheral blood, obtained on day 0 of AZD1222 vaccination.

The CDR3 loop is CASSYPSGANVLTF. CDR3 bases: TGTGCCAGCAGTTACCCCTCTGGGGCCAACGTCCTGACTTTC. J is TRBJ2-6 and V is TRBV6-5; D unresolved. Trimming stripped 2 bases from V and 0 bases from J, with 2 bases between. The CDR3 has 14 amino acids. From germline, CDR1 is MNHEY and CDR2 SVGAGI.